This T cell receptor (beta chain) stems from a study of OX40 agonist ivuxolimab in advanced cancers. The overall study: Ivuxolimab is a fully human IgG2 antibody that activates OX40 (CD134). Roughly two fifths of patients had received prior checkpoint inhibitor therapy.

Generated by immunoSEQ multiplex PCR, the TCRdb table keeps only in-frame clones and is missing some. Here the sample spans about 76,000 clones, around nine tenths being singletons. Trimming shortened V by 3 bases and J by 1 base, and 7 bases separated the two germline ends. Germline CDR1 is MNHEY and CDR2 is SMNVEV (reference sequence). CDR3 length: 14 residues. The cohort excluded patients with autoimmune disease history or systemic immunosuppression. The chain links TRBV27 to TRBJ2-1, with D maybe TRBD1 (5 bases). The specimen comprised CD4+ or CD8+ T cells sorted from blood, sampled in a trial of the OX40 agonist ivuxolimab. This TCR came from an adult with an advanced solid tumor such as melanoma, head and neck, liver or kidney cancer. The CDR3 nucleotides read TGTGCCAGCAGTTTGGGGCAATCCTACAATGAGCAGTTCTTC. It specifies CASSLGQSYNEQFF.